The table lists the clone carrying this T cell receptor (beta chain) with a few counts. Its target is not known. Per the original data handling: Clinicopathological groups supplied CDR3 differences that were used to build a distant-metastasis classifier for papillary thyroid cancer. TCRdb re-called the PCR reads via MiXCR. None of the V and J calls come from the authors' own analysis; TCRdb made them. The data show about 32,000 clones, around 20% seen once. The sample is drawn from a study of metastatic and nonmetastatic thyroid tumors. Background on the study: Blood and tumor or nodule tissue repertoires from malignant and benign thyroid patients were compared. Study-wide results and caveats: The study reportedly found significantly higher TCR beta diversity in malignant thyroid tumors than benign nodules, in blood and tumor.

The CDR3 spans 17 residues. J gave up 5 bases and V 0 bases, and 9 bases lay outside the gene matches. CDR1 is SGHNT, CDR2 YYREEE, per germline (reference sequence). Patients underwent thyroid surgery, and none had received any treatment before it. The sequencing sample was made of blood. V and J are TRBV5-4 and TRBJ2-7; 12 nucleotides align to TRBD2. This clonotype was sampled from a female donor with papillary thyroid cancer or a benign thyroid nodule (not recorded which). Some clones in this sample may be carry-over from other donors' samples. The CDR3: CASSLALLTSGSHEQYF. CDR3 bases: TGTGCCAGCAGCTTGGCGCTGCTGACTAGCGGGAGTCACGAGCAGTACTTC. The variable domain in full, with the rest retrieved from reference TRBV5-4 and TRBJ2-7, is ETGVTQSPTHLIKTRGQQVTLRCSSQSGHNTVSWYQQALGQGPQFIFQYYREEENGRGNFPPRFSGLQFPNYSSELNVNALELDDSALYLCASSLALLTSGSHEQYFGPGTRLTVT.